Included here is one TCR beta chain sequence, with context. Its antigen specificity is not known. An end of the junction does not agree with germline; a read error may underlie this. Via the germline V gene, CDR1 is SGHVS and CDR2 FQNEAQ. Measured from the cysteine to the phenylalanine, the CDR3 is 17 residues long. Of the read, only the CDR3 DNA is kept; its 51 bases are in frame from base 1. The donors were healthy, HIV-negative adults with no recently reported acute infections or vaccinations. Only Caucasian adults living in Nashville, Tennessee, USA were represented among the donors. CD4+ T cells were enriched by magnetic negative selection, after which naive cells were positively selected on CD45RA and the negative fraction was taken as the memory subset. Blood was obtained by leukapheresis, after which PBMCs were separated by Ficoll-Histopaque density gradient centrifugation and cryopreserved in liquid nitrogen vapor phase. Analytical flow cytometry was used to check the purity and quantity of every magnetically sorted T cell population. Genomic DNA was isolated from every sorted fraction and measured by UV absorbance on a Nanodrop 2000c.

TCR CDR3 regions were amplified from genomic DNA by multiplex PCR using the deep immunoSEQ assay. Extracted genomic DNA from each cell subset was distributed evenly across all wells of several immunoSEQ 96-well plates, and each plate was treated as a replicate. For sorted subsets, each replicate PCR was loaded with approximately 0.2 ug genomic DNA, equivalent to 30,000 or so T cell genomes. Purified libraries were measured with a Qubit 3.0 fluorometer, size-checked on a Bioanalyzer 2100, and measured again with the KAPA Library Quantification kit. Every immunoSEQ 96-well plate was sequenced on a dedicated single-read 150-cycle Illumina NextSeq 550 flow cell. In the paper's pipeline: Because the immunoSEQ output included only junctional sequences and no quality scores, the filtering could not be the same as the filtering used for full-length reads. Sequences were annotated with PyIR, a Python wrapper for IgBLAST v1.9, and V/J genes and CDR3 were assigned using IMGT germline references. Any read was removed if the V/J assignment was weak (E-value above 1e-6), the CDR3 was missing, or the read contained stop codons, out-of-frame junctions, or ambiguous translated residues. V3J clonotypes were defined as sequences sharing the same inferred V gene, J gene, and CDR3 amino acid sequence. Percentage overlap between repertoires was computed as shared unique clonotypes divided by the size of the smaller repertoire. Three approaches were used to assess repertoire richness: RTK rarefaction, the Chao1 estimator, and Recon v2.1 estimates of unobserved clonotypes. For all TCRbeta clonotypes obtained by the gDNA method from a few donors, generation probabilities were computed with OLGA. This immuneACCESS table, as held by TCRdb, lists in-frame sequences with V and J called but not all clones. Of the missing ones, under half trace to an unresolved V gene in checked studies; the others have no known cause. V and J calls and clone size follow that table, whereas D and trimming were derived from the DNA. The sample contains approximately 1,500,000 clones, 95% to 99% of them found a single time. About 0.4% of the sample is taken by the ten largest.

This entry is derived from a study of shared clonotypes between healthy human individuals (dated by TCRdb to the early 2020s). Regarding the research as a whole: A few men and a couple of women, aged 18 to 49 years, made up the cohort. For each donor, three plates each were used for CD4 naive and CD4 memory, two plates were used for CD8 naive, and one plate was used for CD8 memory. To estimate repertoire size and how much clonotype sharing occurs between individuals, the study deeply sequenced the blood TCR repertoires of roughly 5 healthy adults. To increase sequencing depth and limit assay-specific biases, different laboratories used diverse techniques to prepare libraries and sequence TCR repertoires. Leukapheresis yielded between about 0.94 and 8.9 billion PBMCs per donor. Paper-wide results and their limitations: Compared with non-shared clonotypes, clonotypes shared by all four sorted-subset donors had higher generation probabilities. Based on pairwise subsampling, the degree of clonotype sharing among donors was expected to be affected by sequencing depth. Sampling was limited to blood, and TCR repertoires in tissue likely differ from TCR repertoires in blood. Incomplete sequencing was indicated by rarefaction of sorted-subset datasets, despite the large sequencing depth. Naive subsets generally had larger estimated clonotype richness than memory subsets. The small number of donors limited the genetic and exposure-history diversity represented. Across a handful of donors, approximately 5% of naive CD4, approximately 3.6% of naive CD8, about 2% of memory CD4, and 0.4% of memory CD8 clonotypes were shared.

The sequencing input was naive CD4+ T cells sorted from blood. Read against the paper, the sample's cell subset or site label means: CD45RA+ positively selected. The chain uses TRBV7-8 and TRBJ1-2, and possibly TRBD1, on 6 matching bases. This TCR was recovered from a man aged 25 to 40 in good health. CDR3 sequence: CASSLPGLLSQGIGPAF. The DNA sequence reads TGTGCCAGCAGCTTACCCGGTTTGCTATCTCAGGGGATAGGACCGGCCTTC.